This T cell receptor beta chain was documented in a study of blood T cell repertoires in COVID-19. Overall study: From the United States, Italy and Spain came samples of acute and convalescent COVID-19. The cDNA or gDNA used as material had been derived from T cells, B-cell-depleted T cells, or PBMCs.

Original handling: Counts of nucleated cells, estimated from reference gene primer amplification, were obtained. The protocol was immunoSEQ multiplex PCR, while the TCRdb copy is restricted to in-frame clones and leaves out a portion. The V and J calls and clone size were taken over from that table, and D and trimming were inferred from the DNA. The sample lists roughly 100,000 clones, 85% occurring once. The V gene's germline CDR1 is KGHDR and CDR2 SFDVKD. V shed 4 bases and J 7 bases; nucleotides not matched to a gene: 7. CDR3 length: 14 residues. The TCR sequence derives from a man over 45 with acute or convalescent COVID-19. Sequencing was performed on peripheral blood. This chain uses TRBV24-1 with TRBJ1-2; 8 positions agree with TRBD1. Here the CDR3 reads CATSETGQGSGYTF. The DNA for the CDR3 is TGTGCCACCAGTGAAACCGGACAGGGCTCTGGCTACACCTTC.